The text below deals with one T cell receptor (beta chain). This entry comes from a study of blood T cells in healthy people across ages. Total RNA, at least 5 micrograms per sample, was extracted from PBMCs. CDR1 is SEHNR and CDR2 is FQNEAQ in the germline V gene (reference sequence). Trimming cost V 1 base and J 3 bases; bases outside gene matches: 2. The length of the CDR3 is 14 residues. Through a sample-barcoded 5' primer and a J-beta primer mix, a second PCR was run for 7 to 11 cycles. Template switching added a 12-random-nucleotide identifier to every cDNA molecule. From the 5' RACE reads, TCRdb called clonotypes with MiXCR, one entry per CDR3 protein. The table records 890,000 or so distinct CDR3 sequences, about 62% of them present only once.

The source of this sequence is a man between 25 and 39 years old in good health. The V gene is TRBV7-9, the J gene TRBJ2-7, with 8 bases aligning to TRBD1. Material: blood. This CDR3 reads CASSLEDRDYEQYF. DNA of the CDR3: TGTGCCAGCAGCTTAGAGGACAGGGACTACGAGCAGTACTTC.